The 20 T cell receptor beta chains below were found in one sample sequenced in a study of shared clonotypes between healthy human individuals (dated by TCRdb to 2018 to 2020). CD8 naive samples were obtained by positive selection for CCR7 among CD45RO-negative cells, yielding a CD45RA+CCR7+ population from which TemRA cells were excluded. Library method: the immunoSEQ multiplex PCR assay. Not all clones reach the TCRdb copy of this immuneACCESS table, which keeps in-frame sequences only. Checked studies attribute under half of the gap to unresolved V genes and leave the rest unexplained. The sample data list roughly 2,000,000 clones, and less than 95% of these were observed just once. The ten largest clones take up more than 0.9% of the sample. The source material was naive CD8+ T cells sorted from blood. What this sample's cell subset or site label stands for: CD45RA+CCR7+. The source is a man in his late teens or twenties in good health.

To note about this clone: At the DNA level, this CDR3 is encoded by other sequences in the same sample as well. This chain uses TRBV5-1 with TRBJ2-1; 7 positions match TRBD2. The trim removed 4 bases at V and 0 bases at J, leaving 4 bases unmatched. CDR1 SGHRS and CDR2 YFSETQ come from the germline V gene. The CDR3 length is 15 residues. CDR3 amino acids: CASSPASGSYNEQFF. CDR3 in DNA: TGCGCCAGCAGCCCGGCTAGCGGCTCCTACAATGAGCAGTTCTTC.

The chain uses TRBV6-1 and TRBJ1-6; D unresolved. Germline CDR1 is MNHNS and CDR2 is SASEGT. Trimming shortened V by 1 base and J by 0 bases, and 13 bases separated the two germline ends. This CDR3 is 18 amino acids long. The CDR3 DNA reads as TGTGCCAGCAGTGAAGATTTGGGGATTCTCTCCTATAATTCACCCCTCCACTTT. It codes for CASSEDLGILSYNSPLHF.

Points on this clone: The same CDR3 can be traced to other DNA sequences in this sample. The V gene is TRBV19, the J gene TRBJ2-7, with a tentative D call TRBD2 (6 bases). This CDR3 contains 14 residues. Germline CDR1 reads LNHDA; CDR2 reads SQIVND (reference sequence). Trimming left V 6 bases short and J 3 bases short, with 15 bases between. The CDR3 here is CASSPGGQGYEQYF. DNA for the CDR3: TGTGCCAGTAGCCCCGGGGGTCAGGGCTACGAGCAGTACTTC.

The chain couples TRBV7-2 to TRBJ1-5; D might be TRBD1 (6 bases). This CDR3 is built from 18 residues. Per germline, CDR1 SGHTA and CDR2 FQGNSA. V lost 1 base and J 2 bases, leaving 18 bases between the germline ends. This chain's CDR3 is CASSLGAQGSWGNQPQHF. The CDR3 region has the DNA TGTGCCAGCAGCTTAGGTGCTCAGGGGAGTTGGGGCAATCAGCCCCAGCATTTT.

The genes are TRBV4-3 and TRBJ2-3; the D gene is possibly TRBD1 (5 bases). Germline V gene lookup returns CDR1 LGHNA and CDR2 YSLEER. Trimming removed 0 bases from V and 2 bases from J, with 9 bases in between. The CDR3 length is 15 residues. The CDR3 reads CASSQDQTATDTQYF. As DNA, the CDR3 is TGCGCCAGCAGCCAAGATCAGACAGCCACAGATACGCAGTATTTT.

The rearrangement joins TRBV5-1 to TRBJ1-2, with D hard to call. Germline lookup yields CDR1 SGHRS and CDR2 YFSETQ. CDR3 length: 14 amino acids. Trimming shortened V by 0 bases and J by 8 bases, and 14 bases separated the two germline ends. The chain's CDR3 is CASSLEDPIRGYTF. DNA of the CDR3: TGCGCCAGCAGCTTGGAGGACCCCATCAGGGGCTACACCTTC.

This clone has a handful of counts. One end of the junction does not line up with germline, which may come from a read error. This chain links TRBV10-1 with TRBJ2-7; a possible D gene is TRBD2 (6 bases). Germline CDR1 WNHNN, CDR2 SYGVQD (reference sequence). The CDR3 runs 16 residues. In DNA, the CDR3 is TGCGCCAGCACTGAGTCGACGCGGGGCGAGGGATACGAGCAGTACTTC. Protein: CASTESTRGEGYEQYF.

The chain links TRBV4-1 to TRBJ2-3; D not resolved. Germline V gives CDR1 MGHRA, CDR2 YSYEKL. V was shortened by 3 bases and J by 2 bases, with 6 bases between the two germline ends. The CDR3 is made up of 13 amino acids. The CDR3 DNA sequence: TGCGCCAGCAGCCAGCTCCCCACAGATACGCAGTATTTT. It codes for CASSQLPTDTQYF.

The chain links TRBV28 to TRBJ1-1; 7 bases agree with TRBD1. This CDR3 spans 14 amino acids. Germline V gene sequence: CDR1 MDHEN, CDR2 SYDVKM. Losses at the gene ends were 6 bases for V and 5 bases for J; bases not matched to a gene: 9. In nucleotides, the CDR3 is TGTGCCAGCAGACTCTACAGGGGAAGGACTGAAGCTTTCTTT. Encoded protein: CASRLYRGRTEAFF.

The chain is built from TRBV5-1 and TRBJ2-2; D remains unclear. Germline-derived CDR1 and CDR2 are SGHRS and YFSETQ. Trimming took 6 bases from V and 5 from J, leaving 8 bases between them. The CDR3 is 12 amino acids. The DNA of the CDR3 is TGCGCCAGCACCGATCGTACCGGGGAGCTGTTTTTT. This sequence encodes CASTDRTGELFF.

The genes are TRBV5-1 and TRBJ2-7; TRBD1 matches at 10 bases. The CDR3 is made up of 18 amino acids. CDR1 SGHRS and CDR2 YFSETQ come from the germline V gene. The trim removed 0 bases at V and 2 bases at J, leaving 11 bases unmatched. Written as DNA, the CDR3 is TGCGCCAGCAGCTTGGAAGTCACCGGGACAGGGGACCCCTACGAGCAGTACTTC. Translated: CASSLEVTGTGDPYEQYF. Supplemented by reference TRBV5-1 and TRBJ2-7, the full variable domain reads KAGVTQTPRYLIKTRGQQVTLSCSPISGHRSVSWYQQTPGQGLQFLFEYFSETQRNKGNFPGRFSGRQFSNSRSEMNVSTLELGDSALYLCASSLEVTGTGDPYEQYFGPGTRLTVT.

This chain uses TRBV6-6 with TRBJ1-1; TRBD1 is a possible D gene (6 bases). Germline CDR1 is MNHNY and CDR2 is SVGAGI (reference sequence). The V gene lost 0 bases and the J gene lost 0 bases, with 8 bases spanning the gap. This CDR3 is built from 15 residues. CDR3 nucleotides: TGTGCCAGCAGTTACTCTCGGGACATGAACACTGAAGCTTTCTTT. Translating gives CASSYSRDMNTEAFF.

As for this clone: At one end the junction does not follow the germline gene, possibly because of a read error. This chain links TRBV29-1 with TRBJ2-1; the D gene could be TRBD1 or TRBD2 (6 bases each). The CDR3 is 12 residues long. In germline, CDR1 is SQVTM, CDR2 ANQGSEA. The CDR3 sequence is CSVEDHRWRGIF. The DNA for the CDR3 is TGCAGCGTTGAAGACCACAGGTGGAGGGGGATCTTC.

This chain links TRBV6-1 with TRBJ2-4; TRBD1 is a possible D gene (6 bases). Germline CDR1 is MNHNS and CDR2 is SASEGT. CDR3 length equals 11 residues. The V end was cut by 4 bases, the J end by 15 bases, with 13 bases between. As DNA, the CDR3 is TGTGCCAGCAGTGTCGTGCAGGGGTGGTACTTC. It translates to CASSVVQGWYF.

The chain links TRBV7-9 to TRBJ2-1; no firm D call. Per germline, CDR1 SEHNR and CDR2 FQNEAQ (reference sequence). The CDR3 runs 13 residues. The V gene lost 5 bases and the J gene lost 8 bases, with 13 bases spanning the gap. The CDR3 region has the DNA TGTGCCAGCAGCCCCCTGGGTTTGGATGAGCAGTTCTTC. This encodes CASSPLGLDEQFF.

This clone was seen a single time. This chain uses TRBV5-4 with TRBJ2-3, with 9 positions matching TRBD2. The CDR3 runs 17 residues. CDR1 is SGHNT and CDR2 is YYREEE in the germline V gene (reference sequence). J gave up 0 bases and V 3 bases, and 8 bases lay outside the gene matches. The CDR3 sequence is CASSYGTSLLSTDTQYF. As DNA, the CDR3 is TGTGCCAGCAGCTACGGGACTAGCCTTTTGAGCACAGATACGCAGTATTTT.

The chain couples TRBV28 to TRBJ2-3; the D gene is possibly TRBD2 (7 bases). CDR3 length equals 16 residues. Germline-derived CDR1 and CDR2 are MDHEN and SYDVKM. V was pared by 5 bases and J by 5 bases, with 20 bases between. CDR3 residues: CASSPSSRGRGDTQYF. The CDR3 DNA reads TGTGCCAGCAGTCCCTCTTCGCGGGGGCGGGGAGATACGCAGTATTTT.

V and J are TRBV7-9 and TRBJ2-2, with 10 bases fitting TRBD1. This CDR3 is 16 amino acids long. Trimming took 1 base from V and 4 from J; bases not matched to a gene: 3. Germline CDR1 and CDR2: SEHNR and FQNEAQ (reference sequence). CDR3 nucleotides: TGTGCCAGCAGCTTAGGGACAGGGGGTATCACCGGGGAGCTGTTTTTT. Amino acids: CASSLGTGGITGELFF.

J is TRBJ2-7 and V is TRBV7-9, with D perhaps matching TRBD1 (5 bases). CDR3 length: 15 residues. Looked up from germline, CDR1 is SEHNR and CDR2 is FQNEAQ (reference sequence). V lost 2 bases and J lost 5, with 16 bases in between. CDR3 amino acids: CASSLFPRGPDEQYF. The CDR3 DNA is TGTGCCAGCAGCTTATTTCCAAGGGGCCCGGACGAGCAGTACTTC. Complete variable domain (other parts from reference TRBV7-9 and TRBJ2-7): DTGVSQNPRHKITKRGQNVTFRCDPISEHNRLYWYRQTLGQGPEFLTYFQNEAQLEKSRLLSDRFSAERPKGSFSTLEIQRTEQGDSAMYLCASSLFPRGPDEQYFGPGTRLTVT.

The chain links TRBV5-1 to TRBJ1-1, with a tentative D call TRBD1 (6 bases). The CDR3 is 14 residues long. Per the germline V gene, CDR1 is SGHRS and CDR2 is YFSETQ. Trimming shortened V by 4 bases and J by 3 bases, and 13 bases separated the two germline ends. The DNA of the CDR3 is TGCGCCAGCAGCGTACAGGGTGGGTACACTGAAGCTTTCTTT. It translates to CASSVQGGYTEAFF.